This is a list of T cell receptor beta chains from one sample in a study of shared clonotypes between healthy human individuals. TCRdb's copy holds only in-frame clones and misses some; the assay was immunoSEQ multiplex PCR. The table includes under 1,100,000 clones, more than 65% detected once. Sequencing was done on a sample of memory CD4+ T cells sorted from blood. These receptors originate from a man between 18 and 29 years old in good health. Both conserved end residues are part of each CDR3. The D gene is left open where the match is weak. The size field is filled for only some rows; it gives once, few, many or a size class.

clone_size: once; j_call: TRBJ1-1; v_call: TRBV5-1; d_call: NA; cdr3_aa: CASSLEGSSVAEAFF; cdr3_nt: TGCGCCAGCAGCTTGGAAGGCAGCTCGGTGGCTGAAGCTTTCTTT
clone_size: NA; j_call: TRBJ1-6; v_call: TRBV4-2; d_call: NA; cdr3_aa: CASSQAGDRPSNSPLHF; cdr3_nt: TGTGCCAGCAGCCAAGCCGGCGACAGGCCTTCCAATTCACCCCTCCACTTT
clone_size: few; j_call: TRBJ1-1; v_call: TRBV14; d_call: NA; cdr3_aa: CASSRDPNTEAFF; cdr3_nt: TGTGCCAGCAGCCGGGACCCCAACACTGAAGCTTTCTTT
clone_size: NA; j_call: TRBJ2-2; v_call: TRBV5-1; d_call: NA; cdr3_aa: CASNGRGRENTGELFF; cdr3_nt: TGCGCCAGCAACGGCAGAGGCAGGGAGAACACCGGGGAGCTGTTTTTT
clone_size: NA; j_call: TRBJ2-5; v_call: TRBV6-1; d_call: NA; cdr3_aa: CASSEIEGTLAQYF; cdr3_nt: TGTGCCAGCAGTGAGATAGAAGGTACATTGGCCCAGTACTTC
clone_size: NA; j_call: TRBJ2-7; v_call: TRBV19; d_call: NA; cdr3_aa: CASSIDMGTSVYEQYF; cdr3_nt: TGTGCCAGTAGTATAGATATGGGGACTTCTGTCTACGAGCAGTACTTC
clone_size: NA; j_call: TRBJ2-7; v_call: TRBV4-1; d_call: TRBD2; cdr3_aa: CASSQKLYGLAGPRGEQYF; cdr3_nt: TGCGCCAGCAGCCAAAAGCTCTATGGACTAGCGGGACCACGCGGCGAGCAGTACTTC
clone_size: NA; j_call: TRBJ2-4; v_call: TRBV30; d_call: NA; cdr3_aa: CAWSVRGIAKNIQYF; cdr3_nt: TGTGCCTGGAGTGTACGTGGGATAGCCAAAAACATTCAGTACTTC
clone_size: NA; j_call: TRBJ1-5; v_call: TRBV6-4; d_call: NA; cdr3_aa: CASSPGGARLVVDQPQHF; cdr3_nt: TGTGCCAGCAGTCCCGGGGGGGCCCGCCTGGTGGTCGATCAGCCCCAGCATTTT
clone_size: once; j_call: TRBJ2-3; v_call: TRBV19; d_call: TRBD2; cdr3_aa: CASSMLAGVTDTQYF; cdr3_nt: TGTGCCAGTAGTATGTTAGCGGGGGTGACAGATACGCAGTATTTT
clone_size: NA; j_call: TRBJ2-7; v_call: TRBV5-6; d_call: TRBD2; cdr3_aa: CASSLLGGGNTYEQYF; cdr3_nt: TGTGCCAGCAGCTTGCTTGGGGGGGGGAACACCTACGAGCAGTACTTC
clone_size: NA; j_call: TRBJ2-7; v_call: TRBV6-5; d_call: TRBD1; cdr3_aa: CASRRGQTYEQYF; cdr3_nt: TGTGCCAGCAGACGGGGACAGACCTACGAGCAGTACTTC
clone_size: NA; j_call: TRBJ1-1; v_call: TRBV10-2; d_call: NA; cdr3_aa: CASMREGNTEAFF; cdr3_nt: TGCGCCAGCATGCGGGAGGGGAACACTGAAGCTTTCTTT
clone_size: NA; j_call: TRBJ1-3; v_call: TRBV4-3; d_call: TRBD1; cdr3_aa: CASSQAPSGGTAISGNTIYF; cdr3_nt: TGCGCCAGCAGCCAGGCCCCTTCCGGGGGGACAGCAATCTCTGGAAACACCATATATTTT
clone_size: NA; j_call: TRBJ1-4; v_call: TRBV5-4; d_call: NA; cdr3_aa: CASSLEGTPNEKLFF; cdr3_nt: TGTGCCAGCAGCTTGGAGGGGACACCTAATGAAAAACTGTTTTTT
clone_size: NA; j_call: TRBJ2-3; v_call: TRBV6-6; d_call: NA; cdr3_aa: CASTQTDTQYF; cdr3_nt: TGTGCCAGTACCCAGACAGATACGCAGTATTTT
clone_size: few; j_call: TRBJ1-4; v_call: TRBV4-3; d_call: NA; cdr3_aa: CASSQESARTLEGEKLFF; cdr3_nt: TGCGCCAGCAGCCAAGAATCGGCCAGGACGCTCGAGGGTGAAAAACTGTTTTTT
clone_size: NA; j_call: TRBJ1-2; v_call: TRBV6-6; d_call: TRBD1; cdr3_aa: CASSGQGSEGYTF; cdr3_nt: TGTGCCAGCAGTGGACAGGGGTCCGAGGGCTACACCTTC
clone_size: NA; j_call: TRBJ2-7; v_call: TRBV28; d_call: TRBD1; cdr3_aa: CATLTGSSYEQYF; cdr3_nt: TGTGCCACCCTGACAGGGTCCTCCTACGAGCAGTACTTC
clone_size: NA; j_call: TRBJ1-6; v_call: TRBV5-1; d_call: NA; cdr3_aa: CASRNDGTYNSPLHF; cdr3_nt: TGCGCCAGCCGAAATGACGGGACGTATAATTCACCCCTCCACTTT
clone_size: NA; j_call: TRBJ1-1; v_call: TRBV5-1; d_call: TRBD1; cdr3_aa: CASSEQGANTEAFF; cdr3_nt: TGCGCCAGCAGCGAACAGGGGGCCAACACTGAAGCTTTCTTT
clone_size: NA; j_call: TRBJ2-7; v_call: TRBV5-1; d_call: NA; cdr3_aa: CASSLSARADSYEQYF; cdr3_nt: TGCGCCAGCAGCTTGAGCGCCCGAGCGGACAGCTACGAGCAGTACTTC
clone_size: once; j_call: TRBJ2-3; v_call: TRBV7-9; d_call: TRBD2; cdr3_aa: CASSRRTSGSTDTQYF; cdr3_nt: TGTGCCAGCAGCCGAAGGACTAGCGGGTCCACAGATACGCAGTATTTT
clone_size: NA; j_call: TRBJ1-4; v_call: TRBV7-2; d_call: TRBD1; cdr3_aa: CASSTRTGLNEKLFF; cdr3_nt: TGTGCCAGCAGCACCCGGACAGGGCTAAATGAAAAACTGTTTTTT
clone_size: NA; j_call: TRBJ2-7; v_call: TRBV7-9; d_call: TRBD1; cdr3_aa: CASSFRDSHEQYF; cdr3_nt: TGTGCCAGCAGCTTTAGGGACAGTCACGAGCAGTACTTC
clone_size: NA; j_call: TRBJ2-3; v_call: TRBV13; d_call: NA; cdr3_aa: CASSSREADTDTQYF; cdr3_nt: TGTGCCAGCAGCTCCCGGGAAGCCGACACAGATACGCAGTATTTT
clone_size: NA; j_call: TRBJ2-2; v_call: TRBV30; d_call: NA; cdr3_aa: CAWAKFANTGELFF; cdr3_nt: TGTGCCTGGGCGAAGTTCGCGAACACCGGGGAGCTGTTTTTT
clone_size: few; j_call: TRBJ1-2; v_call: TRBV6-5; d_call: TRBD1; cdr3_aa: CASREQGAGGYTF; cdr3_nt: TGTGCCAGCAGAGAGCAGGGGGCAGGAGGCTACACCTTC
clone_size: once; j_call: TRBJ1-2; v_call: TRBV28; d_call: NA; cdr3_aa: CASIFAGANYGYTF; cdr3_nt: TGTGCCAGCATTTTCGCAGGGGCGAACTATGGCTACACCTTC
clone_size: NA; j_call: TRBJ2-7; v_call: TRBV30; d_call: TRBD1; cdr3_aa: CAWSAGQGLLGPPILEQYF; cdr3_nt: TGTGCCTGGAGCGCGGGACAGGGGCTTTTGGGGCCTCCCATTTTAGAGCAGTACTTC
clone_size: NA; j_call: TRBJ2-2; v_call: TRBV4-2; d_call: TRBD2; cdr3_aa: CASSQDSGGSNTGELFF; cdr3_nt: TGTGCCAGCAGCCAAGATAGCGGGGGGTCGAACACCGGGGAGCTGTTTTTT
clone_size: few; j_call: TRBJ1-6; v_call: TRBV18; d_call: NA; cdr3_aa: CASSGSNSPLHF; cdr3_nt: TGTGCCAGCTCAGGAAGTAATTCACCCCTCCACTTT
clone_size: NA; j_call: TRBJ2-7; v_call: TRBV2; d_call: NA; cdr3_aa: CASSIGSSPSYEQYF; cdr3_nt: TGTGCCAGCAGTATAGGTTCTAGCCCAAGCTACGAGCAGTACTTC
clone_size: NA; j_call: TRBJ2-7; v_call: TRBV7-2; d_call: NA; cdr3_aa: CASSFPGARQYF; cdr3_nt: TGTGCCAGCAGCTTCCCGGGGGCGAGGCAGTACTTC
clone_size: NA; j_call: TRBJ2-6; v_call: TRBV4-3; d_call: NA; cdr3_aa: CASSQAAGANVLTF; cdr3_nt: TGCGCCAGCAGCCAAGCGGCCGGGGCCAACGTCCTGACTTTC
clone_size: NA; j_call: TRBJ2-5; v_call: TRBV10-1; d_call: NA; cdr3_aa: CASSDSTGTSETQYF; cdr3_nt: TGCGCCAGCAGTGACTCAACCGGGACTTCGGAGACCCAGTACTTC
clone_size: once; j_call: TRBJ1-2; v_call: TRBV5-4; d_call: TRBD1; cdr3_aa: CATTGGNYGYTF; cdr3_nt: TGTGCCACCACAGGGGGGAACTATGGCTACACCTTC
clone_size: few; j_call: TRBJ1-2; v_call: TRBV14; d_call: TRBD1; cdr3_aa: CASSGDSRLGGYTF; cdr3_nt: TGTGCCAGCAGCGGGGACAGCCGCTTGGGAGGCTACACCTTC